This T cell receptor (beta chain) comes out of a study of cytomegalovirus exposure and HLA in healthy donors. Overall study results and limits: Several V segments, TRBV6-2 and TRBV6-3 among them, could not be told apart and were dropped. Later on, analysis showed that most CMV-associated TCR beta chains appeared to be HLA-restricted. TCR beta V segments were, for the most part, productive about 87% or about 30% of the time in an earlier analysis.

In regard to this clone: Its specificity is unknown.

Germline trimming cut 1 base from V and 4 bases from J; bases unmatched to any gene: 8. There are 18 residues in the CDR3. The germline CDR1 and CDR2 sequences are SGHNT and YENEEA. The PCR contained 60 Vbeta and 13 Jbeta primers. The method was immunoSEQ multiplex PCR; TCRdb's version includes in-frame clones alone and lacks a portion of them. The sample holds about 77,000 clones, approximately 80% seen once. Material for sequencing was PBMCs. This sequence was found in a man aged 40-49 years in good health and CMV-seronegative. This sequence joins TRBV11-3 and TRBJ2-6; 9 positions agree with TRBD1. The CDR3 DNA reads TGTGCCAGCAGCTTAGGGACAGGGGATCTCTCCGGGGCCAACGTCCTGACTTTC. It codes for CASSLGTGDLSGANVLTF.